The 32 T cell receptor beta chains listed next were all sequenced from one sample in a study of blood T cell repertoires in COVID-19. Libraries were prepared by immunoSEQ multiplex PCR; TCRdb keeps only in-frame clonotypes and omits some of them. The table lists roughly 280,000 clones, roughly 89% of them singletons. Sequencing used PBMCs or T cells enriched from blood (not recorded which). Every receptor here comes from a woman aged 55-69 years who had recovered from COVID-19.

This rearrangement joins TRBV5-1 to TRBJ2-7; maybe TRBD2 (6 bases). Between the trimmed V and J ends, which lost 5 bases and 2 bases, there was a span of 14 bases. Germline CDR1 is SGHRS and CDR2 is YFSETQ. The CDR3 extends over 14 amino acids. The CDR3 sequence is CASRIRETAYEQYF. The CDR3 region has the DNA TGCGCCAGCAGAATACGGGAGACCGCCTACGAGCAGTACTTC.

This chain links TRBV2 with TRBJ1-1; a possible D gene is TRBD1 (5 bases). The CDR3 runs 15 residues. From germline, CDR1 is SNHLY and CDR2 FYNNEI. V lost 7 bases and J lost 2, with 17 bases in between. The CDR3 here is CASTGGGSGNTEAFF. The CDR3, as DNA: TGTGCCAGCACCGGGGGGGGGTCCGGAAACACTGAAGCTTTCTTT.

The V gene is TRBV12-3 or TRBV12-4, the J gene TRBJ2-7, with 7 bases aligning to TRBD1. V dropped 5 bases and J dropped 2; count of bases not matched to a gene: 3. There are 13 residues in the CDR3. CDR3 DNA sequence: TGTGCCAGCAGTCCGGACAGGACCTACGAGCAGTACTTC. This encodes CASSPDRTYEQYF.

This chain joins TRBV14 and TRBJ2-7; TRBD2 matches 14 bases. CDR1 and CDR2 from the germline V gene are SGHDN and FVKESK. V dropped 1 base and J dropped 4; count of bases not matched to a gene: 0. The CDR3 consists of 15 residues. In nucleotides, the CDR3 is TGTGCCAGCAGCCAAGGACTAGCGGGAGGGTACGAGCAGTACTTC. Residues: CASSQGLAGGYEQYF.

This chain joins TRBV12-3 or TRBV12-4 and TRBJ2-3; D is ambiguous. Trimming took 3 bases from V and 6 from J, leaving 10 bases between them. CDR3 size: 13 residues. CDR3 protein: CASSLSNVDTQYF. CDR3 nucleotide sequence: TGTGCCAGCAGTTTGAGCAACGTGGATACGCAGTATTTT.

The gene calls are TRBV9 and TRBJ1-3; 7 bases align to TRBD1. After removal of 3 bases from V and 4 bases from J, the junction contained 4 bases not matched to a gene. The CDR3 is 14 amino acids. Germline-derived CDR1 and CDR2 are SGDLS and YYNGEE. DNA of the CDR3: TGTGCCAGCAGCGAGGGGGCGAGGGGAAACACCATATATTTT. This sequence encodes CASSEGARGNTIYF.

This clone was observed once. V is TRBV27 and J is TRBJ2-1; 12 nucleotides match TRBD2. CDR1 MNHEY and CDR2 SMNVEV come from the germline V gene (reference sequence). V shed 1 base, J shed 8 bases, and the junction held 9 bases outside the gene matches. The CDR3 length is 17 residues. For the CDR3, the DNA is TGTGCCAGCAGTTTATTGCTAGCGGGAGGGCCTGCCGATGAGCAGTTCTTC. It is translated as CASSLLLAGGPADEQFF.

This clone showed up just once. This chain joins TRBV15 and TRBJ1-6; D may be TRBD1 (6 bases). The CDR3 has 15 residues. V was cut by 0 bases and J by 11 bases, with 14 bases left in between. The germline V gene has CDR1 LNHNV and CDR2 YYDKDF (reference sequence). CDR3 sequence: CATSRDLDRPTPLHF. In nucleotides, the CDR3 is TGTGCCACCAGCAGAGATCTGGACAGACCTACACCCCTCCACTTT.

This clone appeared once. The CDR3 bases are TGTGCCAGCAGCCGAAGGGGGGGGGATGAGCAGTTCTTC. Its translation is CASSRRGGDEQFF. The chain carries TRBV3-1 (or the pseudogene TRBV3-2) and TRBJ2-1, with TRBD2 as a possible D gene (7 bases). CDR3 length: 13 amino acids. Germline V CDR1 and CDR2: LGHDT, YNNKEL (reference sequence). Trimming left V 4 bases short and J 8 bases short, with 12 bases between.

The J gene is TRBJ2-6, the V gene TRBV7-3; maybe TRBD1 (5 bases). Between the trimmed V and J ends, which lost 2 bases and 1 base, there was a span of 9 bases. CDR1 is SGHTA and CDR2 is FQGTGA in the germline V gene. The CDR3 sequence is 16 residues long. The CDR3 reads CASSLRQGSGANVLTF. CDR3 nucleotides: TGTGCCAGCAGCTTACGTCAGGGTTCTGGGGCCAACGTCCTGACTTTC.

The CDR3 coding sequence is TGCAGTGCCAGTAGCGGGAGTCCCTACAATGAGCAGTTCTTC. Translation: CSASSGSPYNEQFF. This chain joins TRBV20-1 and TRBJ2-1, with 9 bases fitting TRBD2. Germline CDR1 reads DFQATT; CDR2 reads SNEGSKA (reference sequence). V dropped 6 bases and J dropped 2; count of bases not matched to a gene: 5. There are 14 residues in the CDR3.

This rearrangement joins TRBV20-1 to TRBJ1-1; the D gene is possibly TRBD1 (6 bases). V was clipped by 3 bases and J by 2 bases, with 13 bases between them. Germline V gene sequence: CDR1 DFQATT, CDR2 SNEGSKA (reference sequence). The CDR3 is 14 residues long. This CDR3 is CSASVPGGNTEAFF. In nucleotides, the CDR3 is TGCAGTGCTAGTGTGCCTGGGGGCAACACTGAAGCTTTCTTT.

The chain couples TRBV5-4 to TRBJ2-7; TRBD1 matches at 10 bases. The V gene's germline CDR1 is SGHNT and CDR2 YYREEE (reference sequence). V shed 4 bases and J 2 bases; nucleotides not matched to a gene: 3. This CDR3 has 14 residues. The CDR3: CASSTGQGAYEQYF. Written as DNA, the CDR3 is TGTGCCAGCAGCACCGGACAGGGGGCCTACGAGCAGTACTTC.

The chain recombines TRBV5-1 with TRBJ2-3, with 7 bases that match TRBD2. This CDR3 is built from 15 residues. Germline V CDR1 and CDR2: SGHRS, YFSETQ. V shed 4 bases and J 2 bases; nucleotides not matched to a gene: 7. The CDR3 reads CASSQTSPNTDTQYF. Written as DNA, the CDR3 is TGCGCCAGCAGCCAGACTAGCCCAAACACAGATACGCAGTATTTT. Supplemented by reference TRBV5-1 and TRBJ2-3, the full variable domain reads KAGVTQTPRYLIKTRGQQVTLSCSPISGHRSVSWYQQTPGQGLQFLFEYFSETQRNKGNFPGRFSGRQFSNSRSEMNVSTLELGDSALYLCASSQTSPNTDTQYFGPGTRLTVL.

The V and J genes are TRBV2 and TRBJ1-1, with D unresolved. From germline, CDR1 is SNHLY and CDR2 FYNNEI. Trimming removed 6 bases from V and 0 bases from J, with 5 bases in between. CDR3 size: 12 residues. The CDR3 bases are TGTGCCAGCAGGGCCCTGAACACTGAAGCTTTCTTT. As protein: CASRALNTEAFF.

The chain employs TRBV18 and TRBJ2-7; weak D call: TRBD2 (6 bases). V was shortened by 6 bases and J by 6 bases, with 12 bases between the two germline ends. Germline values: CDR1 KGHSH, CDR2 LQKENI. This CDR3 spans 12 amino acids. The CDR3 DNA sequence: TGTGCCAGCTCTTCGGCGGGGCCCGAGCAGTACTTC. Protein product: CASSSAGPEQYF.

J is TRBJ2-1 and V is TRBV24-1; 8 nucleotides agree with TRBD2. Germline loops: CDR1 KGHDR, CDR2 SFDVKD. The CDR3 extends over 15 amino acids. J gave up 4 bases and V 6 bases, and 7 bases lay outside the gene matches. Written as DNA, the CDR3 is TGTGCCACCAGTACTCCAGTAGCGGGGTACAATGAGCAGTTCTTC. Protein: CATSTPVAGYNEQFF.

This clone was seen only once. V usage is TRBV25-1 and J usage is TRBJ1-2, with D possibly TRBD1 on 6 matching bases. The CDR3 sequence is 13 residues long. CDR1 and CDR2 (germline): MGHDK, SYGVNS. Trimming cost V 4 bases and J 4 bases, with 10 bases left between them. CDR3 DNA sequence: TGTGCCAGCAGTGTTGGCAGGGGCTATGGCTACACCTTC. Protein: CASSVGRGYGYTF.

The rearrangement uses TRBV7-8 and TRBJ1-1; no clear D. The V gene's germline CDR1 is SGHVS and CDR2 FQNEAQ. Trimming left V 5 bases short and J 1 base short, with 11 bases between. This CDR3 is 14 amino acids long. In DNA, the CDR3 is TGTGCCAGCAGCGTACGGTATAGGAACACTGAAGCTTTCTTT. Protein product: CASSVRYRNTEAFF. Combining the CDR3 with reference TRBV7-8 and TRBJ1-1 gives the whole variable domain GAGVSQSPRYKVAKRGQDVALRCDPISGHVSLFWYQQALGQGPEFLTYFQNEAQLDKSGLPSDRFFAERPEGSVSTLKIQRTQQEDSAVYLCASSVRYRNTEAFFGQGTRLTVV.

The chain joins TRBV5-1 to TRBJ1-5; D not resolved. Trimming removed 4 bases at V and 8 bases at J, with 16 bases between. The CDR3 runs to 14 residues. CDR1 and CDR2 from the germline V gene are SGHRS and YFSETQ. CDR3 nucleotides: TGCGCCAGCAGCGTGACCGGGCCCGGGGAGCCCCAGCATTTT. The encoded protein is CASSVTGPGEPQHF. Supplemented by reference TRBV5-1 and TRBJ1-5, the full variable domain reads KAGVTQTPRYLIKTRGQQVTLSCSPISGHRSVSWYQQTPGQGLQFLFEYFSETQRNKGNFPGRFSGRQFSNSRSEMNVSTLELGDSALYLCASSVTGPGEPQHFGDGTRLSIL.

The chain carries TRBV14 and TRBJ1-1; D is uncertain. The CDR3 runs to 13 residues. Germline V gene sequence: CDR1 SGHDN, CDR2 FVKESK. V was trimmed by 0 bases and J by 3 bases, leaving 5 bases between them. The CDR3 DNA reads TGTGCCAGCAGCCAAGACAGATACACTGAAGCTTTCTTT. It specifies CASSQDRYTEAFF.

This clone was counted a single time. V is TRBV19 and J is TRBJ2-5, with 8 bases aligning to TRBD2. The trim removed 5 bases at V and 4 bases at J, leaving 6 bases unmatched. CDR3 length: 14 residues. Germline CDR1 is LNHDA and CDR2 is SQIVND (reference sequence). CDR3 sequence reads: CASSSGGPVETQYF. The CDR3 DNA reads TGTGCCAGTAGTTCGGGAGGGCCTGTAGAGACCCAGTACTTC. The variable domain in full, with the rest retrieved from reference TRBV19 and TRBJ2-5, is DGGITQSPKYLFRKEGQNVTLSCEQNLNHDAMYWYRQDPGQGLRLIYYSQIVNDFQKGDIAEGYSVSREKKESFPLTVTSAQKNPTAFYLCASSSGGPVETQYFGPGTRLLVL.

The chain employs TRBV28 and TRBJ1-2; 10 positions agree with TRBD1. From germline, CDR1 is MDHEN and CDR2 SYDVKM. This CDR3 has 16 amino acids. The V gene end was trimmed by 5 bases and the J gene end by 4 bases; junction bases not matched to a gene: 10. The CDR3 loop is CASSGGQGIPLYGYTF. CDR3 bases: TGTGCCAGCAGTGGGGGACAGGGGATCCCCCTCTATGGCTACACCTTC.

The V gene is TRBV6-1, the J gene TRBJ2-2; 11 bases agree with TRBD2. The J segment lost 5 bases and the V segment lost 0 bases, leaving 5 bases of the junction unmatched. The CDR3 extends over 17 amino acids. Germline CDR1 and CDR2: MNHNS and SASEGT. CDR3 loop: CASSEASLAGETGELFF. CDR3 DNA sequence: TGTGCCAGCAGTGAAGCCTCACTAGCGGGAGAGACCGGGGAGCTGTTTTTT.

V usage is TRBV2 and J usage is TRBJ2-3; TRBD2 agrees at 11 bases. The V and J ends lost 6 bases and 4 bases, in that order; junction bases with no gene match: 6. Germline assignment: CDR1 SNHLY and CDR2 FYNNEI. The CDR3 totals 15 residues. The CDR3 DNA is TGTGCCAGCAGCCCAGATAGCGGGAGGGCAGATACGCAGTATTTT. It encodes CASSPDSGRADTQYF.

V is TRBV11-3 and J is TRBJ2-7; a weak D match, TRBD2 (6 bases). Germline CDR1 and CDR2: SGHNT and YENEEA. Trimming removed 4 bases at V and 1 base at J, with 14 bases between. This CDR3 has 15 residues. The CDR3 coding sequence is TGTGCCAGCAGCTATACTATAGCGGATTCCTACGAGCAGTACTTC. Protein product: CASSYTIADSYEQYF.

This clone was seen repeatedly, ten times or more. This chain uses TRBV27 with TRBJ1-5; 8 bases align to TRBD1. CDR1 is MNHEY and CDR2 is SMNVEV in the germline V gene (reference sequence). CDR3 length: 15 residues. Trimming took 6 bases from V and 5 from J; bases not matched to a gene: 9. For the CDR3, the DNA is TGTGCCAGCAGCTCTGGAACGACAGGGGATCAGCCCCAGCATTTT. Protein: CASSSGTTGDQPQHF.

The rearrangement uses TRBV20-1 and TRBJ1-4; perhaps TRBD1 as D (5 bases). Trimming took off 3 bases at V and 7 bases at J, with 12 bases between the two ends. The CDR3 has 13 residues. CDR1 is DFQATT and CDR2 is SNEGSKA in the germline V gene (reference sequence). CDR3 protein: CSASQGSSEKLFF. The CDR3, as DNA: TGCAGTGCTAGTCAGGGATCGAGTGAAAAACTGTTTTTT.

The chain uses TRBV5-8 and TRBJ2-4; D perhaps matches TRBD2 (6 bases). The CDR3 consists of 17 residues. Germline V gene sequence: CDR1 SGHTS, CDR2 YDEGEE. With 6 bases removed from V and 0 bases from J, the gap between germline ends came to 19 bases. The CDR3 protein is CASNSLGRNLAKNIQYF. CDR3 nucleotides: TGTGCCAGCAACTCCCTGGGGAGGAATCTAGCCAAAAACATTCAGTACTTC.

The chain carries TRBV6-5 and TRBJ2-7, with a tentative D call TRBD2 (6 bases). The CDR3 spans 14 residues. Germline V gene sequence: CDR1 MNHEY, CDR2 SVGAGI. With 6 bases removed from V and 2 bases from J, the gap between germline ends came to 14 bases. This CDR3 is CASRPSRGTYEQYF. The CDR3 bases are TGTGCCAGCAGACCCTCCCGGGGGACCTACGAGCAGTACTTC.

The chain recombines TRBV11-2 with TRBJ2-7; D call uncertain. The V gene lost 4 bases and the J gene lost 6 bases, with 22 bases spanning the gap. The CDR3 covers 16 residues. Germline lookup yields CDR1 SGHAT and CDR2 FQNNGV. The CDR3 protein is CASSSISLELNAEQYF. In DNA form, the CDR3 reads TGTGCCAGCAGCTCCATTAGCCTTGAGTTAAACGCCGAGCAGTACTTC.

The rearrangement links TRBV5-1 to TRBJ2-1; 14 positions agree with TRBD2. From germline, CDR1 is SGHRS and CDR2 YFSETQ. The CDR3 has 15 residues. Germline trimming cut 4 bases from V and 9 bases from J; bases unmatched to any gene: 6. CDR3 nucleotide sequence: TGCGCCAGCAGCCGAGGGACTAGCGGGGGTATTGAGCAGTTCTTC. It encodes CASSRGTSGGIEQFF.